Detailed here is one T cell receptor (beta chain). This clonotype appeared a few times. Its antigen remains undetermined. No per-base quality is available; no much larger clone lies one base away. Peripheral blood CD8+ and CD4+ T cells from healthy donors, Susac syndrome patients and multiple sclerosis patients were profiled by high-throughput TCR beta sequencing. Treatment-naive patients with stable or active relapsing-remitting disease fulfilling revised McDonald criteria were used as multiple sclerosis controls. CD8+ TEMRA cells were enriched by FACS, while bulk CD8+ and CD4+ T cells were purified by magnetic negative isolation. Blood was drawn into EDTA tubes, processed within 24 hours, and PBMCs were isolated by density gradient centrifugation. PBMCs intended for TCR sequencing were cryopreserved in liquid nitrogen and thawed later in a water bath at 37 degrees C. Purity of sorted or isolated CD4+, CD8+ and CD8+ TEMRA cells was at least 90%.

This sample was taken from a study of CD8 T cells in Susac syndrome (dated by TCRdb to between 2019 and 2020). A note on the overall study: Repertoire sequencing was used to test whether CD8+ T cell activation and differentiation in Susac syndrome was antigen driven. On the study overall, not on this receptor specifically: The number of individuals in the TCR sequencing and HLA analysis was recognized as being relatively small.

There are 11 amino acids in the CDR3, from cysteine to phenylalanine inclusive. Only the CDR3 DNA is retained, 33 bases long and in frame from the first base. Based on the germline V gene, the CDR1 and CDR2 sequences are MNHNS and SASEGT. RNA was extracted using the RNeasy kit, and about 0.45 to 1 ug of the RNA was reverse transcribed with random hexamers. TCR beta CDR3 regions were amplified with the immunoSEQ multiplex PCR assay covering 54 Vbeta and 13 Jbeta segments. PCR amplification bias was corrected by using a synthetic template baseline for primer optimization and computational correction. As for how the authors treated the data: Only productive sequences were kept, with reads annotated to V, D and J genes according to IMGT and analyzed in immunoSEQ Analyzer. To calculate clonality, Shannon entropy was normalized by log2 of the number of productive unique sequences and then subtracted from one. For each patient and control, public and private clones were evaluated among the 100 most prevalent clones. Susac-specific clones were defined as absent from healthy and MS cohorts, 800 to 1,200 published viral clones and other ImmuneACCESS disease sequences. TCRdb reprocessed the public reads (quality trimming at Q25 with fastp, clone calling with MiXCR) and kept in-frame beta chains. Merged by CDR3 protein, the rows form single entries marked with the most common genes and DNA. For this entry, the V and J calls and clone size follow TCRdb and not the study's own pipeline. Present in this sample are roughly 170,000 distinct CDR3 sequences, roughly 92% of which were seen just once. The ten top clones hold about 0.088% of the sample.

The sample consisted of CD4+ T cells from PBMCs. The sequence came from a human donor with multiple sclerosis. The chain couples TRBV6-1 to TRBJ2-3; the D gene is possibly TRBD2, with 6 bases matching. The nucleotides read TGTACCACTCGGAGGGCAGATACGCAGTATTTT. The translation is CTTRRADTQYF.